This T cell receptor (beta chain) originates from a study of Ad26.COV2.S vaccination and SARS-CoV-2 variants. Sequencing used immunoSEQ multiplex PCR; TCRdb keeps in-frame clones, though not all of them. This sample has about 420,000 clones, with approximately 87% found just once. CDR3 length: 14 residues. The germline V and J ends were trimmed by 4 bases and 4 bases, with 14 bases remaining between them. Germline CDR1 and CDR2: MNHEY and SVGEGT. Stated treatment: 19 received Ad26.COV2.S at low or high dose, single or two shots; about 5 received placebo; per-sample allocation not given. Collection of samples fell on day 63 after the first vaccine or placebo injection.

The sequence derives from a person aged 18-65 years who received the Ad26.COV2.S COVID-19 vaccine or a placebo. V and J are TRBV6-2 or TRBV6-3 and TRBJ2-7; D unclear. Source: peripheral blood, taken in a trial of Ad26.COV2.S vaccine versus placebo. CDR3 nucleotides: TGTGCCAGCAGTTCGGTGGCGGTTCGATACGAGCAGTACTTC. Translated: CASSSVAVRYEQYF.